A single T cell receptor beta chain is shown here with its context. The antigen is not known. Measured with immunoSEQ multiplex PCR; TCRdb has only the in-frame clones, and not every one. Altogether 110,000 or so clones are present, roughly 82% being singletons, with the ten largest covering around 5%. V lost 7 bases, J lost 3 bases, and 18 bases lay in between. Germline assignment: CDR1 MNHEY and CDR2 SVGAGI. This CDR3 contains 15 residues. The sample belongs to a study of cytomegalovirus exposure and HLA in healthy donors. Regarding the study as a whole: Specific recognition of CMV antigens was confirmed in vitro for a few chains (all CMV-associated).

Source material: PBMCs. The clonotype comes from a man aged 18 to 35 in good health and CMV-seronegative. The chain uses TRBV6-5 and TRBJ1-2, with D uncertain. The CDR3 nucleotides read TGTGCCAGCATGAGGAGCTCGAAGTCCGACTATGGCTACACCTTC. This codes for CASMRSSKSDYGYTF.